Presented here are 7 T cell receptor beta chains from one specimen sequenced in a study of identical twins. TCRdb reprocessed the 5' RACE reads via MiXCR and lists one record per CDR3 protein. The sample includes 450,000 or so distinct CDR3 sequences, 13% to 15% of them seen just once. These data also featured in a second study, about yellow fever vaccine responses in identical twins.

The source material was CD4+ T cells sorted from blood. These receptors came from a young woman in good health.

There are a few counts of this clonotype. The chain combines TRBV6-6 with TRBJ2-5; D uncertain. The CDR3 sequence is 12 residues long. Germline CDR1 is MNHNY and CDR2 is SVGAGI (reference sequence). V lost 4 bases, J lost 3 bases, and 6 bases lay in between. CDR3 DNA: TGTGCCAGCAGTTGGGGAAAAGAGACCCAGTACTTC. Translating gives CASSWGKETQYF.

This clonotype was counted a few times. The rearrangement joins TRBV7-9 to TRBJ2-3; maybe TRBD2 (6 bases). CDR1 is SEHNR and CDR2 is FQNEAQ in the germline V gene (reference sequence). The CDR3 length is 14 residues. Trimming took off 2 bases at V and 5 bases at J, with 11 bases between the two ends. The CDR3 sequence: CASSLRGWRDTQYF. Here the CDR3 DNA reads TGTGCCAGCAGCTTACGGGGGTGGAGAGATACGCAGTATTTT.

This clonotype came up a few times. The CDR3 coding sequence is TGTGCCAGCAGCCAAAGGGACCGCGCCTACGAGCAGTACTTC. The encoded protein is CASSQRDRAYEQYF. This chain connects TRBV3-1 to TRBJ2-7; D tentatively reads TRBD1 or TRBD2 (5 bases each). The V end was cut by 2 bases, the J end by 2 bases, with 10 bases between. Germline V gene data show CDR1 as LGHDT and CDR2 as YNNKEL (reference sequence). CDR3 length: 14 residues.

This clonotype turned up a few times. The V gene is TRBV7-2, the J gene TRBJ2-1; 7 bases match TRBD1. V was pared by 5 bases and J by 6 bases, with 13 bases of the junction left unmatched. Germline CDR1 and CDR2: SGHTA and FQGNSA. The CDR3 loop spans 16 amino acids. CDR3 nucleotide sequence: TGTGCCAGCAGCCCCACGGGACAGAGTCAGAGCAATGAGCAGTTCTTC. Protein: CASSPTGQSQSNEQFF.

There are a few counts of this clonotype. J is TRBJ1-1 and V is TRBV5-1, with D possibly matching TRBD1 (5 bases). The CDR3 runs 14 residues. Deletions cut 1 base from V and 4 bases from J, with 11 bases between. Germline V gene lookup returns CDR1 SGHRS and CDR2 YFSETQ. CDR3 amino acids: CASSLTAGFTEAFF. For the CDR3, the DNA is TGCGCCAGCAGCTTGACAGCAGGGTTCACTGAAGCTTTCTTT.

This clonotype has at least ten counts. V is TRBV18 and J is TRBJ2-5; 11 bases map to TRBD2. V was clipped by 3 bases and J by 1 base; unmatched bases: 1. Germline V lookup: CDR1 KGHSH, CDR2 LQKENI. The CDR3 spans 15 residues. CDR3 DNA: TGTGCCAGCTCACCCCTAGCGGGGGGCCAAGAGACCCAGTACTTC. Translated: CASSPLAGGQETQYF.

This clonotype was detected ten times or more. The rearrangement uses TRBV7-9 and TRBJ2-2, with D perhaps TRBD1 or TRBD2 (5 bases each). V shed 1 base and J shed 3 bases, with 6 bases lying between them. Germline V gene sequence: CDR1 SEHNR, CDR2 FQNEAQ (reference sequence). This CDR3 is 14 amino acids long. CDR3 DNA sequence: TGTGCCAGCAGCTTAGGAGGGGACACCGGGGAGCTGTTTTTT. It specifies CASSLGGDTGELFF.